This entry is about one TCR beta chain. The PCR was carried out with 60 Vbeta primers and 13 Jbeta primers. Using immunoSEQ multiplex PCR, the repertoire was profiled, and TCRdb retains in-frame clones only, with some absent. Counted here are 150,000 to 200,000 clones, around 81% occurring once; the ten biggest clones make up about 1%. These data originate in a study of cytomegalovirus exposure and HLA in healthy donors. The CDR3 is 15 amino acids. With 3 bases clipped from V and 4 bases from J, the junction kept 10 bases outside the gene matches. Germline V CDR1 and CDR2: SGHNT, YYREEE (reference sequence).

The V gene is TRBV5-4, the J gene TRBJ2-7; 7 bases are a match to TRBD1. The source is a woman in her 40s in good health and CMV-seronegative. The sequenced sample consisted of PBMCs. In DNA, the CDR3 is TGTGCCAGCAGCTCCTCTCAGGGGGTGATGTACGAGCAGTACTTC. Amino acids: CASSSSQGVMYEQYF. Drawing the rest from reference TRBV5-4 and TRBJ2-7, the complete variable domain is ETGVTQSPTHLIKTRGQQVTLRCSSQSGHNTVSWYQQALGQGPQFIFQYYREEENGRGNFPPRFSGLQFPNYSSELNVNALELDDSALYLCASSSSQGVMYEQYFGPGTRLTVT.